Below, 4 T cell receptor beta chains from the same sample are listed, as sequenced in a study of blood T cell repertoires in COVID-19 (dated by TCRdb to 2018 to 2020). The library was generated by the immunoSEQ multiplex PCR assay. As stored in TCRdb, this immuneACCESS dataset retains in-frame rearrangements with V and J assigned. A fraction of the clones does not appear; measured against another copy, unresolved V genes explain less than half of the discrepancy, and the remainder lacks a known reason. Across this sample there are just under 150,000 clones, with 84% seen only once. The ten most abundant clones make up roughly 4.8% of the sample. Sequenced sample: peripheral blood. The receptors were gathered from a human donor in a cohort sampled during active COVID-19.

This clone showed up just once. The rearrangement uses TRBV10-3 and TRBJ1-1, with 8 positions matching TRBD1. The V and J ends lost 0 bases and 8 bases, in that order; junction bases with no gene match: 8. CDR1 is ENHRY and CDR2 is SYGVKD in the germline V gene. CDR3 length: 15 amino acids. In DNA form, the CDR3 reads TGTGCCATCAGTGAGTCGCGACAGGGGAGGATAGAAGCTTTCTTT. Residues: CAISESRQGRIEAFF.

This clone was seen more than once but under ten times. V gene TRBV10-3 combines with J gene TRBJ2-1; 8 bases align to TRBD1. The CDR3 is made up of 16 amino acids. Germline V lookup: CDR1 ENHRY, CDR2 SYGVKD. V lost 4 bases to trimming and J lost 9 bases; unmatched junction nucleotides: 14. For the CDR3, the DNA is TGTGCCATCAGTGGAGGGTTTGGGCAGGGGGCGGGTGAGCAGTTCTTC. Residues: CAISGGFGQGAGEQFF.

The V and J genes are TRBV19 and TRBJ2-5; a possible D gene is TRBD2 (7 bases). Germline CDR1 and CDR2: LNHDA and SQIVND (reference sequence). The CDR3 has 14 residues. The V gene lost 3 bases and the J gene lost 9 bases, with 17 bases spanning the gap. CDR3: CASSIEGGAKAQYF. The CDR3 bases are TGTGCCAGTAGTATCGAAGGGGGGGCAAAGGCCCAGTACTTC.

This clone has just one count. The CDR3 loop is CSSGGAGEETQYF. In DNA, the CDR3 is TGCAGCTCGGGGGGGGCAGGTGAAGAGACCCAGTACTTC. The V call is TRBV29-1, the J call TRBJ2-5, with TRBD2 matching 8 bases. Germline V gene data show CDR1 as SQVTM and CDR2 as ANQGSEA. With V trimmed by 8 bases and J by 3 bases, 8 bases remained unmatched. The CDR3 spans 13 residues. The whole variable domain, remainder taken from reference TRBV29-1 and TRBJ2-5, is SAVISQKPSRDICQRGTSLTIQCQVDSQVTMMFWYRQQPGQSLTLIATANQGSEATYESGFVIDKFPISRPNLTFSTLTVSNMSPEDSSIYLCSSGGAGEETQYFGPGTRLLVL.